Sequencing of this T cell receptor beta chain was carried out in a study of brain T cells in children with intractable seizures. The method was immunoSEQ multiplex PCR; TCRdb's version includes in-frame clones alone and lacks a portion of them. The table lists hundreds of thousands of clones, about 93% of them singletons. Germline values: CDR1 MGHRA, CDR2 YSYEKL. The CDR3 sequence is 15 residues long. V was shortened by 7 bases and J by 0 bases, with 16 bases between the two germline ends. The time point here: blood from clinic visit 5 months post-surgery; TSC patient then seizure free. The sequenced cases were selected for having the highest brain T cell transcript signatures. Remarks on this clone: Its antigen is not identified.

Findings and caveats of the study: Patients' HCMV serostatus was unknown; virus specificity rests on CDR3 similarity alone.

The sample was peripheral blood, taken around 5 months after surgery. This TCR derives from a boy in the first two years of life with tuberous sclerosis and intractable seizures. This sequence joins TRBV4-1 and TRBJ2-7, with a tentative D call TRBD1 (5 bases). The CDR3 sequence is CASTTSTGYSYEQYF. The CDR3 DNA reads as TGCGCCAGCACTACATCCACAGGTTACTCCTACGAGCAGTACTTC.